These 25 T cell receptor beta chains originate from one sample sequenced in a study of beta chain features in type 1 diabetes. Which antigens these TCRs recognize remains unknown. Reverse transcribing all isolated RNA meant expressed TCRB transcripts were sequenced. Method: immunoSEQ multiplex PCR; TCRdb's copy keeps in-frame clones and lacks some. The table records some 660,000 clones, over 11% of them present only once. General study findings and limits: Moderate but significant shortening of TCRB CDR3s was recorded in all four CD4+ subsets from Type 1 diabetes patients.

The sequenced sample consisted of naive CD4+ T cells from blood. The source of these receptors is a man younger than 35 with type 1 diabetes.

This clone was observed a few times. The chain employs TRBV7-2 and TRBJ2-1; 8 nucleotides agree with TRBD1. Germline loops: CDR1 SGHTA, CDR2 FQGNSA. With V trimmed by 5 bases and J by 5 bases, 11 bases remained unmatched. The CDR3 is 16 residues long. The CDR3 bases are TGTGCCAGCAGCAAGATAGGGACAGGAGGGCACAATGAGCAGTTCTTC. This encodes CASSKIGTGGHNEQFF.

The CDR3, as DNA: TGTGCCAGCAGCTTACTTAGCGGAAGCTACAATGAGCAGTTCTTC. It specifies CASSLLSGSYNEQFF. The chain combines TRBV7-9 with TRBJ2-1; tentative D call: TRBD2 (6 bases). There are 15 residues in the CDR3. The V end lost 2 bases, the J end lost 3 bases, and 11 bases lay between the germline ends. From germline, CDR1 is SEHNR and CDR2 FQNEAQ (reference sequence).

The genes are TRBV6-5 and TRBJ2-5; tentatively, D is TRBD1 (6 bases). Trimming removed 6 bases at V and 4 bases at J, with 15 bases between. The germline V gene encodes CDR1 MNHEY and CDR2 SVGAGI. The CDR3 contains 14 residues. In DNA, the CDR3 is TGTGCCAGCAGCTCCTGGGACAAGAGAGAGACCCAGTACTTC. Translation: CASSSWDKRETQYF.

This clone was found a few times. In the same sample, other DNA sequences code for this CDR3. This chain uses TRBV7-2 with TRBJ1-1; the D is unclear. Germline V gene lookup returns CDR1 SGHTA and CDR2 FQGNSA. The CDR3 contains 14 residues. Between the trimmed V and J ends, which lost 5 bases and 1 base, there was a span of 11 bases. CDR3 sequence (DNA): TGTGCCAGCAGCCTATGGACGGGGAACACTGAAGCTTTCTTT. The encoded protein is CASSLWTGNTEAFF. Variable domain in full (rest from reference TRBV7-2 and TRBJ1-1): GAGVSQSPSNKVTEKGKDVELRCDPISGHTALYWYRQSLGQGLEFLIYFQGNSAPDKSGLPSDRFSAERTGGSVSTLTIQRTQQEDSAVYLCASSLWTGNTEAFFGQGTRLTVV.

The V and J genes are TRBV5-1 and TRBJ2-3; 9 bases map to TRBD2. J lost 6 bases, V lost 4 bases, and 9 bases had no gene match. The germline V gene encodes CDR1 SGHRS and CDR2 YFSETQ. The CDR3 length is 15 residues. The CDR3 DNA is TGCGCCAGCAGCCCGGGACTAGCCAATATTGATACGCAGTATTTT. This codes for CASSPGLANIDTQYF.

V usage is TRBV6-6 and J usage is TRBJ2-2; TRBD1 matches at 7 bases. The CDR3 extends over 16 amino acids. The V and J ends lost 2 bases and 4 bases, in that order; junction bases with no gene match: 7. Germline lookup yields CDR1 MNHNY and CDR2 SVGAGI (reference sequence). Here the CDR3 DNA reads TGTGCCAGCAGTTACGCCACAGGGGTGGTCACCGGGGAGCTGTTTTTT. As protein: CASSYATGVVTGELFF.

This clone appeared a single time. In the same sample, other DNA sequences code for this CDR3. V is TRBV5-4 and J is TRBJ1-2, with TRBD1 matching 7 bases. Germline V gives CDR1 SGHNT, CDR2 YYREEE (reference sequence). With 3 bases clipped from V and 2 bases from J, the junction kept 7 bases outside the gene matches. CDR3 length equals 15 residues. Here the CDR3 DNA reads TGTGCCAGCAGCTCCATTCAGGGACAGAACTATGGCTACACCTTC. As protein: CASSSIQGQNYGYTF.

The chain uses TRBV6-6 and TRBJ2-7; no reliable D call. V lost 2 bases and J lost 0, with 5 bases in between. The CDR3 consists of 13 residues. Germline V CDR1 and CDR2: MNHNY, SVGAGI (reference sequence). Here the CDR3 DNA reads TGTGCCAGCAGTTACCCGGCCTCCTACGAGCAGTACTTC. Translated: CASSYPASYEQYF.

CDR3 residues: CASRTSGRALTDTQYF. In nucleotides, the CDR3 is TGTGCCAGCAGGACTAGCGGGAGGGCCCTCACAGATACGCAGTATTTT. The V and J genes are TRBV6-4 and TRBJ2-3; TRBD2 agrees at 14 bases. Trimming removed 6 bases from V and 2 bases from J; junction bases left unmatched: 4. This CDR3 has 16 amino acids. The germline CDR1 and CDR2 sequences are MRHNA and SNTAGT.

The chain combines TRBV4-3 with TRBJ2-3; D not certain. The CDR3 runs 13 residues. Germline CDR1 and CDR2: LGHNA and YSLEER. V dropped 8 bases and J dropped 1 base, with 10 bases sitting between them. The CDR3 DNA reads TGCGCCAGCGGGCTGGGCCGCACAGATACGCAGTATTTT. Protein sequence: CASGLGRTDTQYF.

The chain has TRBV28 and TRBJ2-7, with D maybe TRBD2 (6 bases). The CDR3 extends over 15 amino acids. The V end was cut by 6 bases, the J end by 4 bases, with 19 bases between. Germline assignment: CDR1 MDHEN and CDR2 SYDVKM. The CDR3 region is CASRNRGLPSYEQYF. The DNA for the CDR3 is TGTGCCAGCAGGAACCGGGGACTCCCATCGTACGAGCAGTACTTC.

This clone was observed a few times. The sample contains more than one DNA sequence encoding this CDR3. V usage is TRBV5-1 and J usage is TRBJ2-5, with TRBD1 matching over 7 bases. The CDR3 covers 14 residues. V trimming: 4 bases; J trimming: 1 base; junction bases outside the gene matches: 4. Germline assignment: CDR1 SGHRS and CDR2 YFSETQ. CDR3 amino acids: CASSTGTAQETQYF. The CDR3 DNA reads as TGCGCCAGCAGCACCGGGACAGCCCAAGAGACCCAGTACTTC.

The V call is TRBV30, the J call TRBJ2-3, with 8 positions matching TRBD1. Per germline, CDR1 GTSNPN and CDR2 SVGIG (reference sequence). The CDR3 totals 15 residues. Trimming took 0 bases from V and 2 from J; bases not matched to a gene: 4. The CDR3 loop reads CAWSVGGQATDTQYF. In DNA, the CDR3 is TGTGCCTGGAGTGTAGGGGGACAGGCCACAGATACGCAGTATTTT.

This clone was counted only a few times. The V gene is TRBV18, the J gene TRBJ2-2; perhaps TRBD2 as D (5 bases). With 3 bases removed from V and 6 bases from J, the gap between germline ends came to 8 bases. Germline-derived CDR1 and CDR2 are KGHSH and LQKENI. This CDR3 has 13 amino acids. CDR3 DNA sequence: TGTGCCAGCTCACCGACGGGATCCGGGGAGCTGTTTTTT. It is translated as CASSPTGSGELFF.

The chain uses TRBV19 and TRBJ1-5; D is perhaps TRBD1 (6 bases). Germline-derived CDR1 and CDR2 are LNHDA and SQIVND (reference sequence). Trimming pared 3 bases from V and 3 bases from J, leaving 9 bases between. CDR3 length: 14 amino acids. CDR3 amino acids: CASSITGFNQPQHF. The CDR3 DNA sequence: TGTGCCAGTAGTATTACAGGGTTCAATCAGCCCCAGCATTTT.

The CDR3 DNA is TGTGCCTGGAGCACGACAGGTTACGAGCAGTACTTC. Amino acid sequence: CAWSTTGYEQYF. The V call is TRBV30, the J call TRBJ2-7, with TRBD1 as a possible D gene (6 bases). Looked up from germline, CDR1 is GTSNPN and CDR2 is SVGIG (reference sequence). This CDR3 spans 12 amino acids. V was clipped by 3 bases and J by 4 bases, with 10 bases between them.

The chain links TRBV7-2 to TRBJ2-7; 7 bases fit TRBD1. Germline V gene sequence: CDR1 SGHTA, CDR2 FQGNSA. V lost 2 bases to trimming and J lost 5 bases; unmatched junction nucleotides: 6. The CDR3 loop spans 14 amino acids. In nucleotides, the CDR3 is TGTGCCAGCAGCTTAATAGACAGGGCCCACGAGCAGTACTTC. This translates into CASSLIDRAHEQYF.

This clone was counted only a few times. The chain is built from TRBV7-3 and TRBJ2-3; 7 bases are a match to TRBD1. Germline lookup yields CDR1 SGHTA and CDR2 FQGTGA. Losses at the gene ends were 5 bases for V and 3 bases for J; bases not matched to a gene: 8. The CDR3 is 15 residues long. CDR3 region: CASSQMTGFTDTQYF. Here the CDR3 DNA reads TGTGCCAGCAGCCAGATGACAGGGTTTACAGATACGCAGTATTTT.

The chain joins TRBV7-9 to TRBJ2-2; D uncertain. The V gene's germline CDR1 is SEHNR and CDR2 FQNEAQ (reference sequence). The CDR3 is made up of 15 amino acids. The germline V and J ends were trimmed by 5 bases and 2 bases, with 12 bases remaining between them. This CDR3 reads CASSLGYFNTGELFF. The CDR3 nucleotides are TGTGCCAGCAGCCTAGGGTACTTCAACACCGGGGAGCTGTTTTTT.

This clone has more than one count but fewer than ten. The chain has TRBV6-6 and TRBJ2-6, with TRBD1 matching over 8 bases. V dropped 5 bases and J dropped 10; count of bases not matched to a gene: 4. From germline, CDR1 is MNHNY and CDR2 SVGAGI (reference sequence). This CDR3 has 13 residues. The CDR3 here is CASSLDRVNVLTF. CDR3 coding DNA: TGTGCCAGCAGTCTGGACAGGGTAAACGTCCTGACTTTC.

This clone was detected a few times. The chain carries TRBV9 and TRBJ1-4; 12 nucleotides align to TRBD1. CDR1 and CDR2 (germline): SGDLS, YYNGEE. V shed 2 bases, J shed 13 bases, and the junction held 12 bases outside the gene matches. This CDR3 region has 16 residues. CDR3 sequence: CASSVGTGGASRILFF. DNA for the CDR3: TGTGCCAGCAGCGTCGGGACAGGGGGCGCGTCGAGGATACTGTTTTTT. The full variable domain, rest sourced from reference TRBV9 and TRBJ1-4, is DSGVTQTPKHLITATGQRVTLRCSPRSGDLSVYWYQQSLDQGLQFLIQYYNGEERAKGNILERFSAQQFPDLHSELNLSSLELGDSALYFCASSVGTGGASRILFFGSGTQLSVL.

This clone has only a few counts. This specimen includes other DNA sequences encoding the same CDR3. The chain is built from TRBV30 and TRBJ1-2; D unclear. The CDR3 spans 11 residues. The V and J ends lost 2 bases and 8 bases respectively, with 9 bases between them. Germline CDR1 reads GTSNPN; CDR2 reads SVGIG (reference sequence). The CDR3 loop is CAWSPLSGYTF. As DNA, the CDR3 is TGTGCCTGGAGTCCCCTCAGCGGCTACACCTTC.

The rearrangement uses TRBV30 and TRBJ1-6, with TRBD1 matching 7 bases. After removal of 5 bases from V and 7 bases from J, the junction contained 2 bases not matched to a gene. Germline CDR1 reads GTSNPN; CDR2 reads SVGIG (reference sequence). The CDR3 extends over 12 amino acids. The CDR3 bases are TGTGCCTGGGACAGGGTGAATTCACCCCTCCACTTT. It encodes CAWDRVNSPLHF.

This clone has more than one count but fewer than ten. DNA of the CDR3: TGTGCCAGCAGGGCGACGGGAGCCCCCGGGAATGAGCAGTTCTTC. It specifies CASRATGAPGNEQFF. The chain is built from TRBV9 and TRBJ2-1; a possible D gene is TRBD2 (6 bases). This CDR3 spans 15 amino acids. The V gene lost 5 bases and the J gene lost 7 bases, with 19 bases spanning the gap. Germline V CDR1 and CDR2: SGDLS, YYNGEE.

The CDR3 bases are TGTGCCAGCAGTCCTAGCGGGGGTTACAATGAGCAGTTCTTC. Its protein product is CASSPSGGYNEQFF. The genes are TRBV27 and TRBJ2-1; the match to TRBD2 covers 10 bases. With 5 bases clipped from V and 4 bases from J, the junction kept 2 bases outside the gene matches. CDR3 length: 14 residues. Germline V gene lookup returns CDR1 MNHEY and CDR2 SMNVEV (reference sequence).